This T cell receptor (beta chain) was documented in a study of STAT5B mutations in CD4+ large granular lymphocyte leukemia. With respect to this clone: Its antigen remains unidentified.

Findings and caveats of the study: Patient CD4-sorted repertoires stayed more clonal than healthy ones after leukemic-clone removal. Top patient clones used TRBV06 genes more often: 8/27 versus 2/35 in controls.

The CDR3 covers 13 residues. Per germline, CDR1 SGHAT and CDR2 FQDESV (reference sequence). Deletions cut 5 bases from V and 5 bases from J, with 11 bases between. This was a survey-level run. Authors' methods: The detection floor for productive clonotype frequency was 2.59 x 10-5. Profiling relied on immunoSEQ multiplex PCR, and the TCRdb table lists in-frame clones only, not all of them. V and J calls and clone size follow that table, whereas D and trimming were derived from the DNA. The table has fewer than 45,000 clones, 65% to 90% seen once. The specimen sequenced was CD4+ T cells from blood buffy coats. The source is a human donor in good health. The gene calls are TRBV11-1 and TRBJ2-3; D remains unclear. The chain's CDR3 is CASSPTLGDTQYF. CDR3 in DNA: TGTGCCAGCAGCCCTACACTCGGAGATACGCAGTATTTT.